This T cell receptor beta chain was recovered during a study of T cells in Graves' hyperthyroidism and ophthalmopathy. Study observations and caveats: The model foresaw ophthalmopathy a median approximately 6.3 months prior to onset.

This clonotype has at least ten counts. The target antigen is unknown. V lost 4 bases and J lost 2, with 13 bases in between. Looked up from germline, CDR1 is SQVTM and CDR2 is ANQGSEA. The CDR3 extends over 14 amino acids. It was RNA transcripts that yielded the amplified TCR beta CDR3 regions. An initial round of RT-PCR targeting the TCR CDR3 relied on the HTBI primer set. Using its own MiXCR run on the multiplex PCR reads, TCRdb lists one record per CDR3 protein. The repertoire holds a few hundred thousand distinct CDR3 sequences, with roughly 15% as singletons. The chain carries TRBV29-1 and TRBJ2-3; D could derive from TRBD1 or TRBD2 (6 bases each). The source is a woman between 35 and 50 years old with Graves' hyperthyroidism. The sample taken for sequencing was blood. CDR3 DNA: TGCAGCGTTGCTCAATGGGGGGCCACAGATACGCAGTATTTT. This sequence encodes CSVAQWGATDTQYF.